The 3 T cell receptor beta chains reported below all come from one sample, sequenced in a study of metastatic and nonmetastatic thyroid tumors. No treatment of any kind had been given to any patient before thyroid surgery. Using MiXCR, TCRdb reanalyzed the PCR reads. The data hold around 53,000 clones, with 20% to 25% observed a single time. What was sequenced was blood. The receptors stem from a female donor with papillary thyroid cancer or a benign thyroid nodule (not recorded which). Some clones in this sample may be carry-over from other donors' samples.

There are many counts of this clone. The genes are TRBV3-1 and TRBJ2-7, with TRBD1 identical over 10 bases. Trimming took 6 bases from V and 7 from J; bases not matched to a gene: 9. The CDR3 is 14 residues long. Per the germline V gene, CDR1 is LGHDT and CDR2 is YNNKEL (reference sequence). CDR3 loop: CASSLGTGVREQYF. CDR3 bases: TGTGCCAGCAGTCTTGGGACAGGGGTGCGGGAGCAGTACTTC.

Judged by abundance, this clone is medium-sized. This chain connects TRBV20-1 to TRBJ1-2; TRBD1 is a possible D gene (5 bases). The germline V gene encodes CDR1 DFQATT and CDR2 SNEGSKA (reference sequence). The CDR3 spans 13 residues. Trimming shortened V by 7 bases and J by 5 bases, and 17 bases separated the two germline ends. CDR3 sequence (DNA): TGCAGTGTCTACCGACAGATTTTTTATGGCTACACCTTC. This sequence encodes CSVYRQIFYGYTF.

This clone appeared many times. The chain combines TRBV28 with TRBJ2-7, with a weak D call TRBD1 (5 bases). The CDR3 contains 14 residues. The germline V gene encodes CDR1 MDHEN and CDR2 SYDVKM. With 4 bases removed from V and 3 bases from J, the gap between germline ends came to 13 bases. The CDR3 reads CASSSTRTIYEQYF. The DNA of the CDR3 is TGTGCCAGCAGTTCCACCCGGACAATCTACGAGCAGTACTTC.